This T cell receptor beta chain was captured by sequencing in a study of neurological immune-mediated disorders. Overall study findings and caveats: No link was found between any clinical or MRI feature and the multiple sclerosis repertoire cluster.

This clonotype was detected ten times or more. Antigen unknown. TCRdb redid the calling of the 5' RACE reads with MiXCR, one entry per CDR3 protein. The table has more than 15,000 distinct CDR3 sequences, over 2.5% seen once. This sequence was found in a woman under 30 with multiple sclerosis. The material sequenced was PBMCs.

The CDR3 here is CASSEDPGDPTEAFF. In DNA form, the CDR3 reads TGTGCCAGCAGCGAAGACCCCGGGGACCCCACTGAAGCTTTCTTT. V is TRBV11-3 and J is TRBJ1-1, with D perhaps matching TRBD1 (5 bases). The CDR3 has 15 residues. Trimming took off 5 bases at V and 4 bases at J, with 17 bases between the two ends. Germline lookup yields CDR1 SGHNT and CDR2 YENEEA.